The source of this T cell receptor beta chain is a study of blood T cell repertoires in COVID-19. Study details: The origin of the acute and convalescent COVID-19 samples was the United States, Italy and Spain.

Here immunoSEQ multiplex PCR was the method, and the copy in TCRdb shows in-frame clones only, minus some. This table holds 200,000 to 300,000 clones, about nine tenths found once. The CDR3 spans 15 residues. Trimming took 8 bases from V and 2 from J; bases not matched to a gene: 11. Germline V CDR1 and CDR2: GTSNPN, SVGIG (reference sequence). Enrollees, roughly 18 to 89 years old, lived in approximately 25 US areas. The source is a woman aged 35 to 49 with acute COVID-19. The genes are TRBV30 and TRBJ1-3; 8 positions match TRBD1. Input material: PBMCs or T cells enriched from blood (not recorded which). CDR3: CARGQGGITGNTIYF. The CDR3 DNA reads TGTGCCCGAGGACAGGGTGGCATAACTGGAAACACCATATATTTT.